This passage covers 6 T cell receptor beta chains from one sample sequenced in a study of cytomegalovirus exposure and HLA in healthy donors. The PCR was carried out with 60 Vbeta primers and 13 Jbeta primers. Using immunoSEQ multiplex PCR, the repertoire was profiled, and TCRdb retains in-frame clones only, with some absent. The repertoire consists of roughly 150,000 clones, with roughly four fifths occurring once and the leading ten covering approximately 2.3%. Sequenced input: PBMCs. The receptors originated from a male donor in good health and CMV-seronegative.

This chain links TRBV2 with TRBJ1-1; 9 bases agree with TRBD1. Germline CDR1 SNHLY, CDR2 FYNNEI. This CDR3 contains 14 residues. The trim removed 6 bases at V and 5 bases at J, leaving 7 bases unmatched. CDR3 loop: CASSTGGGYTEAFF. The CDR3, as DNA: TGTGCCAGCAGCACAGGGGGCGGCTATACTGAAGCTTTCTTT.

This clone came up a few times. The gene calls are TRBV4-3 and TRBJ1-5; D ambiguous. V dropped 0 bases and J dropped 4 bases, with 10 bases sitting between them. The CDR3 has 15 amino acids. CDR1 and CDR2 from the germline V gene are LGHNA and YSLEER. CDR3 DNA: TGCGCCAGCAGCCAAGATCGAGGGATTAATCAGCCCCAGCATTTT. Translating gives CASSQDRGINQPQHF.

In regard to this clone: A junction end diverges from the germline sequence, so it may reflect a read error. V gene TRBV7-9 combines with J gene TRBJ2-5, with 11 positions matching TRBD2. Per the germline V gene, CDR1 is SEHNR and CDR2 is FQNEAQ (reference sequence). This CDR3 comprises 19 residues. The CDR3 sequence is CSSSFVRSGRGGGQETQYF. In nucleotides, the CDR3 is TGTTCCAGCAGCTTCGTACGTAGCGGGAGGGGGGGCGGCCAAGAGACCCAGTACTTC.

The CDR3 here is CASSSPGPLAADYYEQYF. The CDR3 nucleotides are TGTGCCAGCAGCTCCCCCGGGCCACTAGCGGCAGATTATTACGAGCAGTACTTC. The chain employs TRBV5-5 and TRBJ2-7; 8 nucleotides match TRBD2. The CDR3 spans 18 residues. Losses at the gene ends were 3 bases for V and 4 bases for J; bases not matched to a gene: 18. CDR1 is SGHKS, CDR2 YYEKEE, per germline (reference sequence).

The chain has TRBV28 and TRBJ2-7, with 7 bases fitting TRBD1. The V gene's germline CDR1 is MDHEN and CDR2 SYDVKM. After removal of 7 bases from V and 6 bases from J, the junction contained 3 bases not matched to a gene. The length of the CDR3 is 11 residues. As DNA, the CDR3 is TGTGCCAGCATGACAGGGTCCGAGCAGTACTTC. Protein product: CASMTGSEQYF.

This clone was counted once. As DNA, the CDR3 is TGCGCCAGCAGTGAGCGCGGTATCTCTGGAAACACCATATATTTT. This sequence encodes CASSERGISGNTIYF. V usage is TRBV10-2 and J usage is TRBJ1-3; D remains ambiguous. The CDR3 contains 15 residues. Trimming removed 2 bases from V and 0 bases from J, with 8 bases in between. Germline lookup yields CDR1 WSHSY and CDR2 SAAADI.